This entry describes one TCR beta chain. The data belong to a study of shared clonotypes between healthy human individuals. Measured with immunoSEQ multiplex PCR; TCRdb has only the in-frame clones, and not every one. Among about 1.1 million clones listed, 75% to 80% were seen once. V shed 3 bases, J shed 5 bases, and the junction held 4 bases outside the gene matches. The CDR3 runs 15 residues. CDR1 SNHLY and CDR2 FYNNEI come from the germline V gene. The chain recombines TRBV2 with TRBJ2-5, with TRBD1 matching 12 bases. Sequenced input: memory CD4+ T cells from PBMCs. Subset described: CD45RA-negative fraction. This receptor was obtained from a man aged 18 to 29 in good health. Some clones in this sample may be carry-over from other donors' samples. The CDR3 DNA follows: TGTGCCAGCAGTGAGGGGACAGGGGGCTATGAGACCCAGTACTTC. This encodes CASSEGTGGYETQYF.